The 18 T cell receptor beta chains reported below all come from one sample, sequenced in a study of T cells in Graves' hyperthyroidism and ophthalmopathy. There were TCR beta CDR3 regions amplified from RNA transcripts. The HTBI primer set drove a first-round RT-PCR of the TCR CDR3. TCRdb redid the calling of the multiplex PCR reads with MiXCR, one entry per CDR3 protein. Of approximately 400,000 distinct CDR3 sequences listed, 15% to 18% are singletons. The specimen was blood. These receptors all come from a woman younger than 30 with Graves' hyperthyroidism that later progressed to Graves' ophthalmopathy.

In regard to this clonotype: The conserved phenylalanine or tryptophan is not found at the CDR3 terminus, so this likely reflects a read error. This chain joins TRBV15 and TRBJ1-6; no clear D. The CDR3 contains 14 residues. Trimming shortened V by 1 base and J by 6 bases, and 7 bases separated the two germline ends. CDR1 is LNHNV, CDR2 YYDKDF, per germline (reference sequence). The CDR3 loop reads CATSRGYSNSPLHL. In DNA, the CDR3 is TGTGCCACCAGCAGAGGGTACAGTAATTCACCCCTCCACCTT.

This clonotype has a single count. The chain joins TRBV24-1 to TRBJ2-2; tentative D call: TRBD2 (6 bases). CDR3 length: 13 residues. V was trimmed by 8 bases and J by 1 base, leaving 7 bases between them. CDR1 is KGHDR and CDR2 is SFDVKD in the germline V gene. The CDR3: CATMGGNTGELFF. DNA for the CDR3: TGTGCCACCATGGGGGGGAACACCGGGGAGCTGTTTTTT.

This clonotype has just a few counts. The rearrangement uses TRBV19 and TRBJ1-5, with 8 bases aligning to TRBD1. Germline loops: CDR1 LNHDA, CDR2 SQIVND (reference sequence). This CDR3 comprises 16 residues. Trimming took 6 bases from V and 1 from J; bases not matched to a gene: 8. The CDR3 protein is CASSYHRGNSNQPQHF. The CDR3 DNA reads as TGTGCCAGTAGCTACCACAGGGGGAACAGCAATCAGCCCCAGCATTTT.

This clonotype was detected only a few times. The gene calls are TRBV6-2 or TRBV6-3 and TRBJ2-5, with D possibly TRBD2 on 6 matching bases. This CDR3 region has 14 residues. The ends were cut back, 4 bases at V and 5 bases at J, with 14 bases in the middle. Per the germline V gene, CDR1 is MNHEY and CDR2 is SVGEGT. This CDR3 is CASSLASAMETQYF. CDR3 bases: TGTGCCAGCAGTTTGGCTAGCGCGATGGAGACCCAGTACTTC.

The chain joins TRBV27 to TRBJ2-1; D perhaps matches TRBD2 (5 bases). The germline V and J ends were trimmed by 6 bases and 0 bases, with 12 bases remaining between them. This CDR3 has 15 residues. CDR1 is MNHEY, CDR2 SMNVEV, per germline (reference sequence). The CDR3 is CASRGLLSSYNEQFF. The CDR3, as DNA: TGTGCCAGCAGAGGACTTCTGAGCTCCTACAATGAGCAGTTCTTC.

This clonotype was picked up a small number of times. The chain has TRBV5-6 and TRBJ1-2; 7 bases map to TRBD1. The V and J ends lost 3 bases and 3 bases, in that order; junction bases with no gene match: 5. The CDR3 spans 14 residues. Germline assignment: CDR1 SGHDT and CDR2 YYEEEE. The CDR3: CASSSGQVYYGYTF. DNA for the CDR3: TGTGCCAGCAGCTCCGGACAGGTGTACTATGGCTACACCTTC.

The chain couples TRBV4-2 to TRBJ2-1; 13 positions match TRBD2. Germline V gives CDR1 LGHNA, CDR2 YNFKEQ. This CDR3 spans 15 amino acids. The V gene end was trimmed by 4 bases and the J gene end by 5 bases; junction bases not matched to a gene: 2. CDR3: CASSPGTSGDNEQFF. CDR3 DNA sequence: TGTGCCAGCAGCCCGGGGACTAGCGGGGACAATGAGCAGTTCTTC.

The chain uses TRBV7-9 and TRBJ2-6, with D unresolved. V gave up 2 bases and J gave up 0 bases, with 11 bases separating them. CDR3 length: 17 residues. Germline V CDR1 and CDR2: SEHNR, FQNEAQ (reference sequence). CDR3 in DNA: TGTGCCAGCAGCTTATTCTGGGGAAGCTCTGGGGCCAACGTCCTGACTTTC. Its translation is CASSLFWGSSGANVLTF.

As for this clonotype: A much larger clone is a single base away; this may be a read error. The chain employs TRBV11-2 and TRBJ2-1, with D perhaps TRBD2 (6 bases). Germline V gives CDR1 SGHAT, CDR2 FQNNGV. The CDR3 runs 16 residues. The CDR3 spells CASGLFGFVGGFEQFF. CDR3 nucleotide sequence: TGTGCCAGCGGCTTATTTGGTTTTGTTGGGGGGTTTGAGCAGTTCTTC.

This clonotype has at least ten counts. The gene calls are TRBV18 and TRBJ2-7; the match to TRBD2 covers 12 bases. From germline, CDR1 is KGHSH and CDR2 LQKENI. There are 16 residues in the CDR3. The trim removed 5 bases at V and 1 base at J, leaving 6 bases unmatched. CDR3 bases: TGTGCCAGCTCAGAATACGGGACTAGCGGGTCCTACGAGCAGTACTTC. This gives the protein CASSEYGTSGSYEQYF. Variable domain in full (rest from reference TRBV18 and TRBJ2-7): NAGVMQNPRHLVRRRGQEARLRCSPMKGHSHVYWYRQLPEEGLKFMVYLQKENIIDESGMPKERFSAEFPKEGPSILRIQQVVRGDSAAYFCASSEYGTSGSYEQYFGPGTRLTVT.

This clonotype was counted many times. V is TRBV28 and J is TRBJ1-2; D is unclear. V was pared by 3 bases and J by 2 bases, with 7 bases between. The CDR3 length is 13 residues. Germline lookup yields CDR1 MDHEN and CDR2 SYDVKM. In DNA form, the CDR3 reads TGTGCCAGCAGTTTGGCACCGAACTATGGCTACACCTTC. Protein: CASSLAPNYGYTF.

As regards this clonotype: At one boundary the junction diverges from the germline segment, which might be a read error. CDR3 sequence (DNA): TGCAGTGCTAGACTAGCGGGAGTCCATGATCAGTTCTTC. It yields the protein CSARLAGVHDQFF. The chain couples TRBV20-1 to TRBJ2-1; TRBD2 matches at 10 bases. This CDR3 contains 13 residues. Per the germline V gene, CDR1 is DFQATT and CDR2 is SNEGSKA (reference sequence).

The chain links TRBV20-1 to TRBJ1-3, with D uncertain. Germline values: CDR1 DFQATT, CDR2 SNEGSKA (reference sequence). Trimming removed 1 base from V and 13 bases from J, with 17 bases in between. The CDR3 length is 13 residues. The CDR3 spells CSARAPTGTIIYF. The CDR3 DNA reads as TGCAGTGCTAGAGCGCCGACTGGCACCATTATATATTTT.

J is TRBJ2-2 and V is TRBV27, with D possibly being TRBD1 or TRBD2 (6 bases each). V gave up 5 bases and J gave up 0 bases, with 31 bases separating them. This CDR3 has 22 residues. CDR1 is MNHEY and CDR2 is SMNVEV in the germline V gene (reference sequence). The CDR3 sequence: CASSHHYPELGLGGPNTGELFF. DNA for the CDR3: TGTGCCAGCAGTCATCATTACCCCGAACTGGGGCTAGGGGGGCCGAACACCGGGGAGCTGTTTTTT.

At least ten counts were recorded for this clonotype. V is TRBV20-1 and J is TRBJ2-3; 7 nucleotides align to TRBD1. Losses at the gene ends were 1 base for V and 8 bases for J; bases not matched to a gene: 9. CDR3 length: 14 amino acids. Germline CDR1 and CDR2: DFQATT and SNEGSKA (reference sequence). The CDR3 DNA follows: TGCAGTGCTAGAGGTGCTCTGACAGGGAGTACGCAGTATTTT. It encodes CSARGALTGSTQYF.

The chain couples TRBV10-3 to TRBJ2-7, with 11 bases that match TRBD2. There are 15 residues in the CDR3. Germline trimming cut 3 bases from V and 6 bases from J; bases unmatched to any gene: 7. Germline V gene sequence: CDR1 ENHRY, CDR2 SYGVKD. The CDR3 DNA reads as TGTGCCATCAGTGACGGGACTAGCGGTCTGGGCGAGCAGTACTTC. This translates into CAISDGTSGLGEQYF.

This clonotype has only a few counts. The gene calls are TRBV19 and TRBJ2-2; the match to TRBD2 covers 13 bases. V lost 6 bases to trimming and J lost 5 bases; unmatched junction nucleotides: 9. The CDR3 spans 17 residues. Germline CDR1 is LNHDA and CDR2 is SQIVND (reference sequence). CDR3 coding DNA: TGTGCCAGTAGCTATCCTAGGACTAGCGGGAGAACCGGGGAGCTGTTTTTT. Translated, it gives CASSYPRTSGRTGELFF.

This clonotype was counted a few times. The CDR3 DNA sequence: TGTGCCAGCAGTTCCGAGCCCAGAGGACTTACCTACGAGCAGTACTTC. Its protein is CASSSEPRGLTYEQYF. This rearrangement joins TRBV6-1 to TRBJ2-7; weak D call: TRBD2 (5 bases). Per germline, CDR1 MNHNS and CDR2 SASEGT. The V end lost 5 bases, the J end lost 2 bases, and 19 bases lay between the germline ends. This CDR3 has 16 amino acids.